The clone carrying this T cell receptor (beta chain) has at least ten counts. Its specificity is not known. The data were taken from a study of T cell repertoires in cytomegalovirus infection. On the study more broadly: CMV infection together with matching HLA type was indicated by public TCR beta signatures.

Regarding the study as a whole: CMV carriers having the relevant HLA were flagged by cumulative public TCR beta family frequency.

Trimming left V 0 bases short and J 6 bases short, with 15 bases between. The length of the CDR3 is 16 residues. The germline V gene encodes CDR1 LGHNA and CDR2 YSLEER. Using its own MiXCR run on the reads, TCRdb lists one record per CDR3 protein. The sample has roughly 200,000 distinct CDR3 sequences, 9.5% seen once. The rearrangement joins TRBV4-3 to TRBJ1-5, with D maybe TRBD1 (5 bases). Material: PBMCs. This TCR derives from a human donor in good health (CMV status not recorded). Some clones in this sample may be carry-over from other donors' samples. The CDR3 region has the DNA TGCGCCAGCAGCCAAGATTGGGACGCCGGTCTTCAGCCCCAGCATTTT. Protein: CASSQDWDAGLQPQHF.